These T cell receptor beta chains were read from a single sample in a study of T cell responses to AZD1222 COVID-19 vaccine. The assay was immunoSEQ multiplex PCR, and TCRdb's table has in-frame clones only and misses some. The profile shows roughly 80,000 clones, over 75% of them singletons. Source: peripheral blood, taken on day 0 of MenACWY control vaccination. The receptors were gathered from an adult in good health. Both conserved end residues are trimmed from each CDR3.

>TRBV10-3|TRBJ2-7
AISERTGGAYEQY
>TRBV28|TRBJ2-7
ASSIYMSRAYEQY
>TRBV27|TRBJ1-1
ASSPGTGSVEAF
>TRBV29-1|TRBJ2-2
SASGQAYTGELF
>TRBV15|TRBJ2-7
ATSRDTAYEQY
>TRBV28|TRBJ1-2
ASSQDRDYGYT
>TRBV2|TRBJ2-1
ASYIAGGREQF
>TRBV27|TRBJ2-7
ASRPTGGEQY
>TRBV29-1|TRBJ1-1
SVDRGYRDTEAF
>TRBV28|TRBJ2-1
ASSLYLLNAAYNEQF
>TRBV10-1|TRBJ2-1
ASSDGASGFNEQF
>TRBV9|TRBJ2-5
ASSVDLTTGTQY
>TRBV2|TRBJ1-1
ASSGIVDTEAF
>TRBV5-1|TRBJ1-4
ASSLAFATNEKLF
>TRBV30|TRBJ1-5
AWSVLGEEQPQH
>TRBV6-4|TRBJ1-1
ASSPWAHTEAF
>TRBV10-3|TRBJ2-1
AISGNTYNEQF
>TRBV5-4|TRBJ1-3
ASSSTDSWESGNTIY
>TRBV30|TRBJ1-1
AWSTTTNTEAF
>TRBV5-6|TRBJ2-7
ASSLPSGYYEQY
>TRBV5-4|TRBJ2-7
ASNIAGGRYEQY
>TRBV7-9|TRBJ1-1
ASSFLAGMNTEAF
>TRBV11-2|TRBJ2-1
ASSPTSGGDNEQF
>TRBV28|TRBJ2-2
ASSLHTGELF
>TRBV6-5|TRBJ2-1
ASQSSYNEQF
>TRBV9|TRBJ1-2
ASSVDGQGYGYT
>TRBV19|TRBJ2-1
ASSAGWAPSSYNEQF
>TRBV30|TRBJ1-6
AWRGQGGSPLH
>TRBV11-3|TRBJ2-1
ASSVLYRTSGRSNEQF
>TRBV10-3|TRBJ1-5
AISDRGSNQPQH
>TRBV5-6|TRBJ2-7
ASSLYRGQAYEQY
>TRBV29-1|TRBJ1-2
SVTGQTNYGYT
>TRBV6-5|TRBJ1-2
ASSDPGQGNYGYT
>TRBV12-5|TRBJ1-1
ASGPGTVNTEAF
>TRBV7-2|TRBJ2-1
ASSLPGGRVNEQF
>TRBV27|TRBJ1-2
ASSFNGNYGYT
>TRBV7-9|TRBJ2-2
ASSSGAGELF